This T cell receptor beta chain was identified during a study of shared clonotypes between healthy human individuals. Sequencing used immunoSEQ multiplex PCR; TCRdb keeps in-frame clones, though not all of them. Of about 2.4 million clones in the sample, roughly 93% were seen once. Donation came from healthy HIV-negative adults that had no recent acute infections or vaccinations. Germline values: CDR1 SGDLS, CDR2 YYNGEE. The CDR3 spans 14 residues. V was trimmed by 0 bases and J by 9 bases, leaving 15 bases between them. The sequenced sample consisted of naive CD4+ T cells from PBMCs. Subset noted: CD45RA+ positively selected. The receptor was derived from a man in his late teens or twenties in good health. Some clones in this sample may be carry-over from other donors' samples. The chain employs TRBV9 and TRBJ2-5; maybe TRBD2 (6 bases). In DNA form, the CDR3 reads TGTGCCAGCAGCGTAGAGGGGAGGAGTTCGCCCCAGTACTTC. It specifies CASSVEGRSSPQYF.